The clone carrying this T cell receptor beta chain was recorded a few times. Germline V gene data show CDR1 as DFQATT and CDR2 as SNEGSKA (reference sequence). V trimming: 6 bases; J trimming: 4 bases; junction bases outside the gene matches: 11. The CDR3 loop spans 16 amino acids. These data originate in a study of response to subunit inactivated influenza vaccine. TCRdb reprocessed the RT-PCR reads via MiXCR and lists one record per CDR3 protein. The sample contains 500,000 to 550,000 distinct CDR3 sequences, around 7.9% of which appear only once. The receptor was isolated from a man in his fifties or sixties who received an inactivated influenza vaccine. V is TRBV20-1 and J is TRBJ2-3; 12 nucleotides match TRBD2. The source material was PBMCs from blood, sampled less than 30 months after vaccination. CDR3 in amino acids: CSAREPSGGAPDTQYF. For the CDR3, the DNA is TGCAGTGCCCGCGAGCCTAGCGGGGGGGCCCCAGATACGCAGTATTTT.